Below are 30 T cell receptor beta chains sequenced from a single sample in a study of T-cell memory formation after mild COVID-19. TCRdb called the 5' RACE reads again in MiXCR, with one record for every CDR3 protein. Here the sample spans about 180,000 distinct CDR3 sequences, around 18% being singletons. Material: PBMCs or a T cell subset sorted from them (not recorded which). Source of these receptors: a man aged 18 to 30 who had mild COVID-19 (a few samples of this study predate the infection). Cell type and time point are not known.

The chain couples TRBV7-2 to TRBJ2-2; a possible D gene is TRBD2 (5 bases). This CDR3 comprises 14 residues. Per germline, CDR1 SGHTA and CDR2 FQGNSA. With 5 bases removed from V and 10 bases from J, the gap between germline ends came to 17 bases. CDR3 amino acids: CASSAHTRAEELFF. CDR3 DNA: TGTGCCAGCAGCGCCCATACGAGGGCGGAGGAGCTGTTTTTT.

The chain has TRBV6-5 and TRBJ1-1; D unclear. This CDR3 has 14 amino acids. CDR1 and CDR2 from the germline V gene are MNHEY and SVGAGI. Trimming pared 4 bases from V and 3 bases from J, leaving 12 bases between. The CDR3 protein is CASSSTGGDTEAFF. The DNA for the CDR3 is TGTGCCAGCAGTTCAACGGGTGGTGACACTGAAGCTTTCTTT.

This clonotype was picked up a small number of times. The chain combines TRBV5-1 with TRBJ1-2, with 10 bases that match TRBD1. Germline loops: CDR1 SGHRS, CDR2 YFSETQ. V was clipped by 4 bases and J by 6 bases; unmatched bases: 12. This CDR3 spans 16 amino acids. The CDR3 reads CASSLRTGTGDNGYTF. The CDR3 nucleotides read TGCGCCAGCAGCCTCCGTACCGGGACAGGGGACAATGGCTACACCTTC.

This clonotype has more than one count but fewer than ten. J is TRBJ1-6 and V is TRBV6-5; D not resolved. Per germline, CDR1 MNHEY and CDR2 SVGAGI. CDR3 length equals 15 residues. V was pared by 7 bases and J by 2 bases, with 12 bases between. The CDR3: CASTRTGTYNSPLHF. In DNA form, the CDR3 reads TGTGCCAGCACCAGGACCGGTACCTATAATTCACCCCTCCACTTT.

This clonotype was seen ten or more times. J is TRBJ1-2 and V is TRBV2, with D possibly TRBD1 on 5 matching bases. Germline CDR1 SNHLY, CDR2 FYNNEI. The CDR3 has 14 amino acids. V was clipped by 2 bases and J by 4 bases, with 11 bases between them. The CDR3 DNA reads TGTGCCAGCAGTGAACAGGGAGGAGCCTATGGCTACACCTTC. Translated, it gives CASSEQGGAYGYTF.

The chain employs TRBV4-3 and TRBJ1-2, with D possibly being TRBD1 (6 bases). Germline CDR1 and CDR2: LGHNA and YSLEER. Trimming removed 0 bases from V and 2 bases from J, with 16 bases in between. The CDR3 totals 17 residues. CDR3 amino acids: CASSQDGDNLLNYGYTF. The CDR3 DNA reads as TGCGCCAGCAGCCAAGACGGGGACAACTTACTGAACTATGGCTACACCTTC.

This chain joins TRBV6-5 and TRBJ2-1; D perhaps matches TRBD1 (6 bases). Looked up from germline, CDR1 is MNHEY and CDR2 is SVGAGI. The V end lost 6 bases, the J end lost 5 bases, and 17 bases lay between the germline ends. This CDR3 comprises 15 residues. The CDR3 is CASRETGPLDNEQFF. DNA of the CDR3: TGTGCCAGCAGGGAAACAGGGCCGCTTGACAATGAGCAGTTCTTC.

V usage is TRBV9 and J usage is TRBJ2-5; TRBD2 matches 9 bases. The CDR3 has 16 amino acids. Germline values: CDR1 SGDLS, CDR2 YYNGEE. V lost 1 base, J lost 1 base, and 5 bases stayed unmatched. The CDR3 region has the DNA TGTGCCAGCAGCGTACGGCCTAGCGGGGCCCAAGAGACCCAGTACTTC. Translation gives CASSVRPSGAQETQYF.

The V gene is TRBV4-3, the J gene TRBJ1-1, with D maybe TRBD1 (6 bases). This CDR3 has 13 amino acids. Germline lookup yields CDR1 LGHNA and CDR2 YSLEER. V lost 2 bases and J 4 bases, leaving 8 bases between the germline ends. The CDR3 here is CASSQRGLTEAFF. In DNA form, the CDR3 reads TGCGCCAGCAGCCAACGGGGGCTCACTGAAGCTTTCTTT.

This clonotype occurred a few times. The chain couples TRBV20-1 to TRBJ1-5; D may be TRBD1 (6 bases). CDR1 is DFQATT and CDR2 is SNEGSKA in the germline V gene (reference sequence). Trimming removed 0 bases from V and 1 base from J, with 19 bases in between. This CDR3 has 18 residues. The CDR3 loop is CSARDRRQGFRSNQPQHF. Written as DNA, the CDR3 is TGCAGTGCTAGAGATAGGCGGCAGGGGTTTCGGAGCAATCAGCCCCAGCATTTT.

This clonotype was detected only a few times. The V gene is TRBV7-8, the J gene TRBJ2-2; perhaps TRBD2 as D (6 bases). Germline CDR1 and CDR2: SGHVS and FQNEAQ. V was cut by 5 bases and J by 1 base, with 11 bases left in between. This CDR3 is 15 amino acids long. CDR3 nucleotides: TGTGCCAGCAGCCGGTCGGGACTGAACACCGGGGAGCTGTTTTTT. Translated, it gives CASSRSGLNTGELFF.

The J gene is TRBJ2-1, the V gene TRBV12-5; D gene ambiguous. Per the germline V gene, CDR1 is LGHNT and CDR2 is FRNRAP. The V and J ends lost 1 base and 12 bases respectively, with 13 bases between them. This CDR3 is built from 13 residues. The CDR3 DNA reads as TGTGCTAGTGGTTTGGCCGGTATTAACGGGCAGTTCTTC. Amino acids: CASGLAGINGQFF.

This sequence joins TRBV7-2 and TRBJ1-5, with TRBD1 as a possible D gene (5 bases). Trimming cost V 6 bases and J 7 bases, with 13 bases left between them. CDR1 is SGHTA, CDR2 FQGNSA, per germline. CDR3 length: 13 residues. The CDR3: CASSPGPGQPQHF. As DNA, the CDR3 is TGTGCCAGCAGTCCGGGGCCGGGCCAGCCCCAGCATTTT.

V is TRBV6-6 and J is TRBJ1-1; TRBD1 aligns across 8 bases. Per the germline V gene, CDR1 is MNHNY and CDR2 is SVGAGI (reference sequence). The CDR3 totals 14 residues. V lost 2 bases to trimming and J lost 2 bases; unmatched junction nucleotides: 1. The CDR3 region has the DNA TGTGCCAGCAGTTACCAGGGGGCAAACACTGAAGCTTTCTTT. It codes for CASSYQGANTEAFF.

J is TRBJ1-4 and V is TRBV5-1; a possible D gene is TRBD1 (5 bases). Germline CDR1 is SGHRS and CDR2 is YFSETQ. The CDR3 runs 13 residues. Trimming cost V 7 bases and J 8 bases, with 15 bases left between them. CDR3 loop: CASRAGLEEKLFF. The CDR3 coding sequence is TGCGCCAGCCGGGCAGGGTTGGAGGAAAAACTGTTTTTT.

CDR3 nucleotide sequence: TGTGCCAGCAGTGGGGGGACAGGATACGAGCAGTACGTC. It yields the protein CASSGGTGYEQYV. The chain employs TRBV12-3 or TRBV12-4 and TRBJ2-7, with TRBD1 identical over 8 bases. CDR3 length: 13 amino acids. Losses at the gene ends were 5 bases for V and 4 bases for J; bases not matched to a gene: 4.

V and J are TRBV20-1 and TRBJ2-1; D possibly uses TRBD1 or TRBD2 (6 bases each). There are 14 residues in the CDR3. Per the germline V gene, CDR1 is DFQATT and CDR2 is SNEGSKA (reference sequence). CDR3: CGQSGGRSYNEQFF. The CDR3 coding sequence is TGCGGACAGAGTGGGGGGCGTTCCTACAATGAGCAGTTCTTC.

CDR3 in DNA: TGTGCCAGCGCCTTTCTAGGGGGGGCGGTAGATACGCAGTATTTT. Its protein product is CASAFLGGAVDTQYF. The chain has TRBV12-3 or TRBV12-4 and TRBJ2-3; D possibly corresponds to TRBD2 (7 bases). CDR3 length equals 15 residues. V gave up 8 bases and J gave up 5 bases, with 20 bases separating them.

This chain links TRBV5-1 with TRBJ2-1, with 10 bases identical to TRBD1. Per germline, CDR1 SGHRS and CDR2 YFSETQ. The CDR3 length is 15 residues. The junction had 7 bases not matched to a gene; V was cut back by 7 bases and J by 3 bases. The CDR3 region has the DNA TGCGCCAGCGGGCCCGGGACAGGGGACTACAATGAGCAGTTCTTC. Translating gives CASGPGTGDYNEQFF.

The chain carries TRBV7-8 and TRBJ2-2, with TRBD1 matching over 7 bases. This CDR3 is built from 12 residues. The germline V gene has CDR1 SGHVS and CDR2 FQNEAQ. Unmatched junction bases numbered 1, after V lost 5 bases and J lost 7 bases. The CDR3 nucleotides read TGTGCCAGCAGCCAGGGGGACGGGGAGCTGTTTTTT. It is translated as CASSQGDGELFF.

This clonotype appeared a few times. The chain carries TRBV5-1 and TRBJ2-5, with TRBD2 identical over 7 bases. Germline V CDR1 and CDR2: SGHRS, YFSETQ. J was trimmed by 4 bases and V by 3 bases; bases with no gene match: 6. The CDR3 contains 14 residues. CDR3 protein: CASSSGPSGETQYF. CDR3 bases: TGCGCCAGCAGCTCAGGCCCTAGCGGAGAGACCCAGTACTTC.

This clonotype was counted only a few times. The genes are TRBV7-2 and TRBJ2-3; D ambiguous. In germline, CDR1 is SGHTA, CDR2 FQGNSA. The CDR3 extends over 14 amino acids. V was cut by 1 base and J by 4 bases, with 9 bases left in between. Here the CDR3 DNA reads TGTGCCAGCAGCTTAGGTTCGACCTCAGATACGCAGTATTTT. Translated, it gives CASSLGSTSDTQYF.

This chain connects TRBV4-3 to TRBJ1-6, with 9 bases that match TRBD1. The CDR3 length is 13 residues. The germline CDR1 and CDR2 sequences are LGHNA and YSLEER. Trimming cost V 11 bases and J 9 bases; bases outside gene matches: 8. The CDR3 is CAASRDRASPLHF. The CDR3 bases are TGCGCCGCCAGCCGGGACAGGGCTTCACCCCTCCACTTT.

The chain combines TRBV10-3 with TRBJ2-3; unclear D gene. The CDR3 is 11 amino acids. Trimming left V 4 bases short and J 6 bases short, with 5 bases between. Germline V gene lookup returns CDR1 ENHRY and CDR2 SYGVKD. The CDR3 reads CAISVGDTQYF. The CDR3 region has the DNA TGTGCCATCAGTGTAGGGGATACGCAGTATTTT.

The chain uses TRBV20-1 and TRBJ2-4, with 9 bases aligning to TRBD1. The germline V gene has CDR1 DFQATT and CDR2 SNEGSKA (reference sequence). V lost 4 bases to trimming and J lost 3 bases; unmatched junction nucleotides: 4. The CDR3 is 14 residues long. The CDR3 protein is CSAKGGQGKNIQYF. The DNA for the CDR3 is TGCAGTGCTAAAGGGGGACAGGGCAAAAACATTCAGTACTTC.

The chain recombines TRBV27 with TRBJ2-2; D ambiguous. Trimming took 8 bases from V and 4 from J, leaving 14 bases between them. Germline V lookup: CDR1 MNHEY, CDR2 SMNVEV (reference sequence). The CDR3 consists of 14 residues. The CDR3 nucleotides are TGTGCCAGCGGCCTAACATCGGGCACCGGGGAGCTGTTTTTT. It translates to CASGLTSGTGELFF.

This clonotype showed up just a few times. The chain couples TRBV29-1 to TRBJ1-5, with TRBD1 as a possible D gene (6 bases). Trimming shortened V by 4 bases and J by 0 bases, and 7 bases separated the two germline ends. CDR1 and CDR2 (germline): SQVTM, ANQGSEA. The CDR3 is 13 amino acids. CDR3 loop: CSVGQASNQPQHF. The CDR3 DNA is TGCAGCGTTGGACAGGCTAGCAATCAGCCCCAGCATTTT. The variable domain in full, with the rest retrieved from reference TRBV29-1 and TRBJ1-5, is SAVISQKPSRDICQRGTSLTIQCQVDSQVTMMFWYRQQPGQSLTLIATANQGSEATYESGFVIDKFPISRPNLTFSTLTVSNMSPEDSSIYLCSVGQASNQPQHFGDGTRLSIL.

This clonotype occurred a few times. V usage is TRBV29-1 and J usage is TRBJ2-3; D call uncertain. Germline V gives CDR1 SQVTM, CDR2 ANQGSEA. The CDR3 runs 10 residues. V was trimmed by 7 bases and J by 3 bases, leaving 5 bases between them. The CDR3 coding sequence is TGCAGCGCGATTACAGATACGCAGTATTTT. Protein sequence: CSAITDTQYF.

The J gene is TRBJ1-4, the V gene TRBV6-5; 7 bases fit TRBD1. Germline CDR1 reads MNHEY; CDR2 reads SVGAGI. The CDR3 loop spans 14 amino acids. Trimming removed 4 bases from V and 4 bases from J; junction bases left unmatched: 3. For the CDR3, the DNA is TGTGCCAGCAGTTCCGACAGGGTTAATGAAAAACTGTTTTTT. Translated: CASSSDRVNEKLFF.

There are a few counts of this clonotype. The CDR3, as DNA: TGTGCCGCTCAACGGGATACGGGTGAAAAACTGTTTTTT. This translates into CAAQRDTGEKLFF. This chain joins TRBV24-1 and TRBJ1-4; D is unclear. This CDR3 region has 13 residues. Germline V gene data show CDR1 as KGHDR and CDR2 as SFDVKD. V was shortened by 12 bases and J by 7 bases, with 17 bases between the two germline ends.